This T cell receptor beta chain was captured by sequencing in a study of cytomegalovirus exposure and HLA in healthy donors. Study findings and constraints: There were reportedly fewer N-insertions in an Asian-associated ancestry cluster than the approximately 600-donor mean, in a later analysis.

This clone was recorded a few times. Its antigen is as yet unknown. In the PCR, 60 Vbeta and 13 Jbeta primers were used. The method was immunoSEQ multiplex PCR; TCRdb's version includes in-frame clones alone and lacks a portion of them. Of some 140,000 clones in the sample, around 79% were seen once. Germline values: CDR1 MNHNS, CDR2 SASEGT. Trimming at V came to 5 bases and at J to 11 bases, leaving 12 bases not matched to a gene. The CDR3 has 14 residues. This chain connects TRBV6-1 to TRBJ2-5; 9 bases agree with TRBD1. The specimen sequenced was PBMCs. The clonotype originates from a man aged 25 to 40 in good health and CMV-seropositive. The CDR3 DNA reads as TGTGCCAGCAGTCCCGGGACAGGGTTCGGGGAGCAGTACTTC. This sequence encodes CASSPGTGFGEQYF.